This T cell receptor (beta chain) originates from a study of Ad26.COV2.S vaccination and SARS-CoV-2 variants. At the level of the study: Ad26.COV2.S given intramuscularly, once or twice 56 days apart.

The CDR3 contains 14 residues. Germline CDR1 reads SEHNR; CDR2 reads FQNEAQ (reference sequence). V trimming: 7 bases; J trimming: 0 bases; junction bases outside the gene matches: 2. Generated by immunoSEQ multiplex PCR, the TCRdb table keeps only in-frame clones and is missing some. The table has around 420,000 clones, 88% seen once; the top ten hold less than 4.5%. Sample treatment: 19 received Ad26.COV2.S at low or high dose, single or two shots; 5 received placebo; per-sample allocation not given. Repertoires come from day 63 after the first vaccine or placebo injection. Specimen: peripheral blood, collected in a trial of Ad26.COV2.S vaccine versus placebo. The V gene is TRBV7-9, the J gene TRBJ2-1; 8 positions agree with TRBD2. This TCR was recovered from a person between 18 and 65 years old who received the Ad26.COV2.S COVID-19 vaccine or a placebo. The CDR3 DNA is TGTGCCAGCACCCGGGGGGGCTCCTACAATGAGCAGTTCTTC. It is translated as CASTRGGSYNEQFF.